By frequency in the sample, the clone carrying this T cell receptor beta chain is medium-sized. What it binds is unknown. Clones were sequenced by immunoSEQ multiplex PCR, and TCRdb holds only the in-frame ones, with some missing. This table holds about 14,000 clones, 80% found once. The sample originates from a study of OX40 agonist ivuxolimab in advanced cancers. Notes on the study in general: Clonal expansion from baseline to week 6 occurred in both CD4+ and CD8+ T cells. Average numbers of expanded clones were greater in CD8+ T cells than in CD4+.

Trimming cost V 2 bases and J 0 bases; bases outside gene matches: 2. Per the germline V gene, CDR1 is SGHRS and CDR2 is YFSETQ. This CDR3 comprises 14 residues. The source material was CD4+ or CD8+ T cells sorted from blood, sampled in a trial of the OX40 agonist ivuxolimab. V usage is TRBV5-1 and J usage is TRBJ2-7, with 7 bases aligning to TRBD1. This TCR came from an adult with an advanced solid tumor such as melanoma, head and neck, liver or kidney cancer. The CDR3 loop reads CASSFEGASYEQYF. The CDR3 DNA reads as TGCGCCAGCAGCTTCGAGGGGGCCTCCTACGAGCAGTACTTC.